This T cell receptor beta chain was recovered during a study of T cell responses to AZD1222 COVID-19 vaccine. Trimming cost V 5 bases and J 12 bases, with 29 bases left between them. The CDR3 is 17 amino acids. Germline V lookup: CDR1 KGHSH, CDR2 LQKENI. In the case of this clone: Its target is unknown.

Produced via immunoSEQ multiplex PCR; TCRdb's table is partial and in-frame only. The profile shows some 190,000 clones, around 89% of them singletons. Whole-study results and caveats: Donors skewed white British and female; clonal diversity was possibly underestimated.

The TCR comes from an adult in good health. The sequencing here drew on peripheral blood, taken on day 0 of AZD1222 vaccination. The chain recombines TRBV18 with TRBJ1-5, with D possibly TRBD1 on 5 matching bases. DNA for the CDR3: TGTGCCAGCTCAGGAACAGTCGGGACCGTCCAATTCGGAGGCCAGCATTTT. Amino acids: CASSGTVGTVQFGGQHF.